Following are 26 T cell receptor beta chains from one sample sequenced in a study of cytomegalovirus exposure and HLA in healthy donors. PCR involved 60 Vbeta and 13 Jbeta primers. The assay was immunoSEQ multiplex PCR, and TCRdb's table has in-frame clones only and misses some. This repertoire includes more than 95,000 clones. Sequencing was performed on PBMCs. These receptors originate from a man aged 35 to 55 in good health and CMV-seronegative.

The CDR3 nucleotides read TGTGCCAGTACCTTGAGGCAGGGGGCAATACAGCCCCAGCATTTT. Residues: CASTLRQGAIQPQHF. The rearrangement joins TRBV19 to TRBJ1-5; TRBD1 matches at 8 bases. The length of the CDR3 is 15 residues. Germline CDR1 reads LNHDA; CDR2 reads SQIVND (reference sequence). Trimming cost V 7 bases and J 7 bases; bases outside gene matches: 12.

V gene TRBV7-2 combines with J gene TRBJ2-7; 7 bases match TRBD2. After removal of 5 bases from V and 4 bases from J, the junction contained 8 bases not matched to a gene. Germline-derived CDR1 and CDR2 are SGHTA and FQGNSA. The CDR3 has 14 residues. The CDR3 loop reads CASSHGLGEYEQYF. In nucleotides, the CDR3 is TGTGCCAGCAGCCACGGACTAGGGGAATACGAGCAGTACTTC.

This chain links TRBV10-3 with TRBJ2-1; weak D call: TRBD2 (6 bases). Germline CDR1 ENHRY, CDR2 SYGVKD. Deletions cut 1 base from V and 5 bases from J, with 12 bases between. This CDR3 region has 15 residues. The CDR3 region has the DNA TGTGCCATCAGTGAGTTCGGATTAGCGGACAATGAGCAGTTCTTC. Translating gives CAISEFGLADNEQFF.

The CDR3 sequence: CSVGQGTHEQYF. The CDR3 DNA is TGCAGCGTCGGACAGGGGACCCACGAGCAGTACTTC. The chain carries TRBV29-1 and TRBJ2-5; 9 nucleotides align to TRBD1. The better agreement between TRBJ2-7 and the DNA end casts doubt on the J call. Looked up from germline, CDR1 is SQVTM and CDR2 is ANQGSEA. This CDR3 region has 12 residues.

The rearrangement joins TRBV19 to TRBJ1-4, with TRBD1 matching 7 bases. The CDR3 has 15 amino acids. Germline-derived CDR1 and CDR2 are LNHDA and SQIVND (reference sequence). V lost 6 bases, J lost 2 bases, and 6 bases stayed unmatched. CDR3 amino acids: CASSHPGQTNEKLFF. CDR3 sequence (DNA): TGTGCCAGTAGCCATCCGGGACAGACTAATGAAAAACTGTTTTTT.

The gene calls are TRBV7-2 and TRBJ1-5; no clear D. The length of the CDR3 is 12 residues. Trimming left V 2 bases short and J 8 bases short, with 7 bases between. Looked up from germline, CDR1 is SGHTA and CDR2 is FQGNSA. CDR3 protein: CASSLPGKPQHF. CDR3 coding DNA: TGTGCCAGCAGCTTACCCGGTAAGCCCCAGCATTTT.

The V and J genes are TRBV28 and TRBJ2-6; 10 bases are shared with TRBD1. From germline, CDR1 is MDHEN and CDR2 SYDVKM. This CDR3 is 18 amino acids long. Unmatched junction bases numbered 7, after V lost 5 bases and J lost 0 bases. In nucleotides, the CDR3 is TGTGCCAGCAGTCCAATGCGGGACAGGGGCTCTGGGGCCAACGTCCTGACTTTC. Its translation is CASSPMRDRGSGANVLTF.

The chain joins TRBV5-1 to TRBJ2-5, with D perhaps matching TRBD2 (5 bases). V shed 0 bases and J shed 11 bases, with 17 bases lying between them. Germline CDR1 and CDR2: SGHRS and YFSETQ. The CDR3 contains 14 residues. The CDR3 coding sequence is TGCGCCAGCAGCTTGGACTGGTCCCTTGGGGAGCAGTACTTC. Protein: CASSLDWSLGEQYF.

The chain is built from TRBV5-1 and TRBJ2-3; the match to TRBD2 covers 9 bases. The CDR3 has 16 residues. Germline values: CDR1 SGHRS, CDR2 YFSETQ. The junction had 8 bases not matched to a gene; V was cut back by 4 bases and J by 2 bases. The CDR3 nucleotides are TGCGCCAGCAGCCCCTATAGCGGGAGCTCCACAGATACGCAGTATTTT. Protein: CASSPYSGSSTDTQYF.

J is TRBJ2-2 and V is TRBV4-2; tentatively, D is TRBD2 (5 bases). The V end lost 1 base, the J end lost 0 bases, and 12 bases lay between the germline ends. The germline V gene has CDR1 LGHNA and CDR2 YNFKEQ. This CDR3 spans 17 amino acids. The CDR3 DNA is TGTGCCAGCAGCCAAGGGAGTAGCGACCCGAACACCGGGGAGCTGTTTTTT. Translated, it gives CASSQGSSDPNTGELFF.

The rearrangement uses TRBV10-1 and TRBJ2-7; unclear D gene. CDR1 is WNHNN, CDR2 SYGVQD, per germline (reference sequence). This CDR3 region has 15 residues. V dropped 0 bases and J dropped 2 bases, with 11 bases sitting between them. CDR3 in DNA: TGCGCCAGCAGTGAGTCGGCGAATGGGCCCTACGAGCAGTACTTC. This codes for CASSESANGPYEQYF.

The chain carries TRBV7-8 and TRBJ2-7, with 8 bases aligning to TRBD2. CDR3 length: 14 residues. V was clipped by 6 bases and J by 3 bases; unmatched bases: 7. The germline V gene encodes CDR1 SGHVS and CDR2 FQNEAQ. DNA for the CDR3: TGTGCCAGCAGTACCGGGACTAGACTCTACGAGCAGTACTTC. Its protein product is CASSTGTRLYEQYF.

The gene calls are TRBV7-2 and TRBJ2-1; D might be TRBD2 (5 bases). The CDR3 has 16 amino acids. Germline assignment: CDR1 SGHTA and CDR2 FQGNSA. The V gene lost 0 bases and the J gene lost 4 bases, with 13 bases spanning the gap. This CDR3 is CASSLAQRTGYNEQFF. The CDR3 region has the DNA TGTGCCAGCAGCTTAGCGCAGAGAACGGGATACAATGAGCAGTTCTTC.

Points on this clone: One junction end does not reproduce the germline sequence, and a read error may be involved. The chain carries TRBV2 and TRBJ1-4; no clear D gene. This CDR3 region has 14 residues. CDR1 SNHLY and CDR2 FYNNEI come from the germline V gene. CDR3 region: CASSEGSPGEKLFF. The CDR3, as DNA: TGTGCCAGCAGCGAAGGTTCCCCGGGGGAAAAACTGTTTTTT.

The chain has TRBV6-1 and TRBJ2-5; 8 bases agree with TRBD2. The CDR3 has 16 amino acids. The junction had 11 bases not matched to a gene; V was cut back by 3 bases and J by 5 bases. Germline V CDR1 and CDR2: MNHNS, SASEGT. Written as DNA, the CDR3 is TGTGCCAGCAGTGATGTACCGGGGGGGCTGTCGGAGACCCAGTACTTC. Translating gives CASSDVPGGLSETQYF.

This sequence joins TRBV5-5 and TRBJ1-1; no definite D call. V gave up 2 bases and J gave up 4 bases, with 15 bases separating them. The length of the CDR3 is 15 residues. CDR1 and CDR2 (germline): SGHKS, YYEKEE (reference sequence). The CDR3 here is CASSLPLAGRTEAFF. DNA for the CDR3: TGTGCCAGCAGCTTACCGCTGGCGGGTCGCACTGAAGCTTTCTTT.

This chain uses TRBV5-5 with TRBJ2-7, with 9 bases that match TRBD1. With V trimmed by 0 bases and J by 2 bases, 9 bases remained unmatched. The CDR3 consists of 17 residues. The germline V gene has CDR1 SGHKS and CDR2 YYEKEE (reference sequence). The CDR3 DNA sequence: TGTGCCAGCAGCTTGGAAGTAACTGGGACAGGGACCTACGAGCAGTACTTC. This codes for CASSLEVTGTGTYEQYF.

The chain joins TRBV28 to TRBJ1-5, with 7 positions matching TRBD1. Germline CDR1 and CDR2: MDHEN and SYDVKM. The V gene end was trimmed by 2 bases and the J gene end by 1 base; junction bases not matched to a gene: 8. The CDR3 is made up of 17 amino acids. CDR3 amino acids: CASSLANRGLSNQPQHF. CDR3 bases: TGTGCCAGCAGTTTAGCGAACAGGGGATTGAGCAATCAGCCCCAGCATTTT. The whole variable domain, remainder taken from reference TRBV28 and TRBJ1-5, is DVKVTQSSRYLVKRTGEKVFLECVQDMDHENMFWYRQDPGLGLRLIYFSYDVKMKEKGDIPEGYSVSREKKERFSLILESASTNQTSMYLCASSLANRGLSNQPQHFGDGTRLSIL.

The chain couples TRBV5-1 to TRBJ1-5; the D gene is possibly TRBD1 (6 bases). The CDR3 is 15 amino acids. Germline V gene sequence: CDR1 SGHRS, CDR2 YFSETQ. The V and J ends lost 0 bases and 0 bases respectively, with 7 bases between them. This CDR3 is CASSLAGASNQPQHF. The DNA for the CDR3 is TGCGCCAGCAGCTTGGCAGGGGCTAGCAATCAGCCCCAGCATTTT.

The chain recombines TRBV5-1 with TRBJ1-6; no definite D call. The CDR3 is 13 residues long. CDR1 is SGHRS, CDR2 YFSETQ, per germline. V dropped 5 bases and J dropped 5 bases, with 8 bases sitting between them. CDR3 amino acids: CASRDTDNSPLHF. CDR3 nucleotides: TGCGCCAGCAGAGACACAGATAATTCACCCCTCCACTTT.

The chain combines TRBV5-3 with TRBJ2-3, with 8 bases identical to TRBD2. TRBV5-3 is labeled an ORF, and its function is uncertain. This CDR3 region has 15 residues. Losses at the gene ends were 2 bases for V and 2 bases for J; bases not matched to a gene: 4. CDR3 amino acids: CARSFTSGDTDTQYF. CDR3 DNA sequence: TGTGCCAGAAGCTTCACTAGCGGAGACACAGATACGCAGTATTTT.

This chain links TRBV5-1 with TRBJ2-2; a weak D match, TRBD1 (5 bases). CDR1 is SGHRS, CDR2 YFSETQ, per germline. V was clipped by 4 bases and J by 4 bases, with 14 bases between them. CDR3 size: 15 residues. CDR3 bases: TGCGCCAGCAGCGGGGCTGAGATCTTCACCGGGGAGCTGTTTTTT. It specifies CASSGAEIFTGELFF. The variable domain in full, completed from reference TRBV5-1 and TRBJ2-2, reads KAGVTQTPRYLIKTRGQQVTLSCSPISGHRSVSWYQQTPGQGLQFLFEYFSETQRNKGNFPGRFSGRQFSNSRSEMNVSTLELGDSALYLCASSGAEIFTGELFFGEGSRLTVL.

The chain joins TRBV18 to TRBJ1-5; 9 positions match TRBD1. With 5 bases clipped from V and 0 bases from J, the junction kept 2 bases outside the gene matches. The germline V gene has CDR1 KGHSH and CDR2 LQKENI. This CDR3 has 15 amino acids. CDR3 nucleotide sequence: TGTGCCAGCTCAGCGGACAGGGGTAGCAATCAGCCCCAGCATTTT. Amino acids: CASSADRGSNQPQHF.

The V gene is TRBV7-9, the J gene TRBJ2-2; TRBD1 aligns across 7 bases. The CDR3 totals 15 residues. J was trimmed by 5 bases and V by 6 bases; bases with no gene match: 9. Germline assignment: CDR1 SEHNR and CDR2 FQNEAQ (reference sequence). CDR3 nucleotides: TGTGCCAGCAGGTCTAAACCAGGGGGTACCGGGGAGCTGTTTTTT. Translating it yields CASRSKPGGTGELFF.

The chain joins TRBV27 to TRBJ2-5; 8 bases map to TRBD1. Germline V gene lookup returns CDR1 MNHEY and CDR2 SMNVEV (reference sequence). The CDR3 covers 15 residues. J gave up 7 bases and V 6 bases, and 13 bases lay outside the gene matches. CDR3 protein: CASREGQGGPGTQYF. CDR3 nucleotides: TGTGCCAGCAGGGAAGGACAGGGCGGGCCGGGGACCCAGTACTTC.

This chain connects TRBV5-6 to TRBJ1-4; D is unclear. The CDR3 extends over 17 amino acids. Trimming removed 1 base from V and 0 bases from J, with 13 bases in between. The germline gives CDR1 SGHDT, CDR2 YYEEEE. The DNA of the CDR3 is TGTGCCAGCAGCTTGCGAACCCTCCTAGCAACTAATGAAAAACTGTTTTTT. Translation gives CASSLRTLLATNEKLFF.